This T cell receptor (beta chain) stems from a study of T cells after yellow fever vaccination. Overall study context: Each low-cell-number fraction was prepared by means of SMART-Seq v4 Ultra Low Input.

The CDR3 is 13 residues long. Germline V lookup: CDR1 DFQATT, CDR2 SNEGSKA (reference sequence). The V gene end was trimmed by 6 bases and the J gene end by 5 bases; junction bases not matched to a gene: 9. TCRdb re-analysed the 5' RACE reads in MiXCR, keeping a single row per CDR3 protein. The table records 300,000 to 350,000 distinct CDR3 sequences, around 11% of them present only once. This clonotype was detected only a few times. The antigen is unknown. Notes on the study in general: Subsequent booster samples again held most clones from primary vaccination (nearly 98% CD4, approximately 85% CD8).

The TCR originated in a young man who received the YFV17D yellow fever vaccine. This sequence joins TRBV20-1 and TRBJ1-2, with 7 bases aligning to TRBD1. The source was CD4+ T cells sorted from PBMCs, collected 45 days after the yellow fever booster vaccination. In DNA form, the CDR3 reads TGCAGTGCCACAGGGGACGGGGGTTATGGCTACACCTTC. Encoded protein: CSATGDGGYGYTF.